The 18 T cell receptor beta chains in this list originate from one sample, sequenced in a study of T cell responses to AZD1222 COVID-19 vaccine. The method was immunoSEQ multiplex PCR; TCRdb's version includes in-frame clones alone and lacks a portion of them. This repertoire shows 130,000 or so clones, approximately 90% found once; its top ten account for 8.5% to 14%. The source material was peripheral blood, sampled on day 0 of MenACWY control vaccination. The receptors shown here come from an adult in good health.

The DNA for the CDR3 is TGTGCCAGTAGGAAGAACAGGGAGAGAGGAAATGGCTACACCTTC. It yields the protein CASRKNRERGNGYTF. This chain uses TRBV19 with TRBJ1-2, with a tentative D call TRBD1 (6 bases). Per germline, CDR1 LNHDA and CDR2 SQIVND (reference sequence). Trimming took 6 bases from V and 6 from J, leaving 20 bases between them. The CDR3 contains 15 residues.

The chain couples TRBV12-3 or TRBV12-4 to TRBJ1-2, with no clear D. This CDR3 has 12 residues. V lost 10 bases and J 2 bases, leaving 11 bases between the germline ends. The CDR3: CATGSGNYGYTF. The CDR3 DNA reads TGTGCCACGGGATCGGGGAACTATGGCTACACCTTC.

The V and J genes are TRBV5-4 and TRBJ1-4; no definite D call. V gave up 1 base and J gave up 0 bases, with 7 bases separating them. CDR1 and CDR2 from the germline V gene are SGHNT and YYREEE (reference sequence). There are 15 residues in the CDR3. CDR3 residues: CASSLKGSTNEKLFF. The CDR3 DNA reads TGTGCCAGCAGCTTGAAGGGCTCAACTAATGAAAAACTGTTTTTT. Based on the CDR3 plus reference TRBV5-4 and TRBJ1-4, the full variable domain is ETGVTQSPTHLIKTRGQQVTLRCSSQSGHNTVSWYQQALGQGPQFIFQYYREEENGRGNFPPRFSGLQFPNYSSELNVNALELDDSALYLCASSLKGSTNEKLFFGSGTQLSVL.

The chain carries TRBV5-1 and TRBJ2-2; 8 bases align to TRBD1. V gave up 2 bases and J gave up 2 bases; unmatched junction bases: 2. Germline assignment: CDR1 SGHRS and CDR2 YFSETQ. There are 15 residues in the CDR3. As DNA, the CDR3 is TGCGCCAGCAGCTTTGACAGGGGAAACACCGGGGAGCTGTTTTTT. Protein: CASSFDRGNTGELFF.

The CDR3 loop reads CASSPPGGIRETQYF. The CDR3 nucleotides are TGTGCCAGCTCACCACCGGGCGGGATACGAGAGACCCAGTACTTC. J is TRBJ2-5 and V is TRBV18, with D maybe TRBD2 (6 bases). The CDR3 covers 15 residues. Trimming stripped 0 bases from V and 4 bases from J, with 12 bases between. Germline CDR1 and CDR2: KGHSH and LQKENI.

In DNA form, the CDR3 reads TGTGCCAGCAGTTACAAACGGACGAATGGCTACACCTTC. Residues: CASSYKRTNGYTF. This sequence joins TRBV6-5 and TRBJ1-2; D uncertain. The V and J ends lost 2 bases and 6 bases respectively, with 10 bases between them. The CDR3 is made up of 13 amino acids. CDR1 MNHEY and CDR2 SVGAGI come from the germline V gene.

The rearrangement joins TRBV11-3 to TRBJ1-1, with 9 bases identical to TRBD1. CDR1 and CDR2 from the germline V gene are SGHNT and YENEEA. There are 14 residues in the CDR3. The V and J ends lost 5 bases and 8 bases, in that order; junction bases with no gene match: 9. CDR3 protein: CASSGTGGSQEAFF. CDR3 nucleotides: TGTGCCAGCAGCGGTACAGGGGGCAGTCAGGAAGCTTTCTTT.

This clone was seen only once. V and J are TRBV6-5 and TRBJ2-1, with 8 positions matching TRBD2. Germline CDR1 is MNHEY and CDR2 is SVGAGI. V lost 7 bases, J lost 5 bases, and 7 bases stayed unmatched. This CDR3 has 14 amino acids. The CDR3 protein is CASIGSGANNEQFF. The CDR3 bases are TGTGCCAGCATCGGTAGCGGGGCAAACAATGAGCAGTTCTTC.

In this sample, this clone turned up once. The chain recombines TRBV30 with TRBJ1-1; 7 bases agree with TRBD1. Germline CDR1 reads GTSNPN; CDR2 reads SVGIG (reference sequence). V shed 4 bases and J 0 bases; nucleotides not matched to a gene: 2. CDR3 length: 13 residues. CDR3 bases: TGTGCCTGGACCGGGACAGTGAACACTGAAGCTTTCTTT. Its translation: CAWTGTVNTEAFF.

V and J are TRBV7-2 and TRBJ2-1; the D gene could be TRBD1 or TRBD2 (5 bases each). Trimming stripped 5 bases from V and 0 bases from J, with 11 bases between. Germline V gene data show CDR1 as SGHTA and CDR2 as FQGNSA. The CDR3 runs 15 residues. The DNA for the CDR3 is TGTGCCAGCAGCATAGGGGACCTCTCCTACAATGAGCAGTTCTTC. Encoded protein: CASSIGDLSYNEQFF.

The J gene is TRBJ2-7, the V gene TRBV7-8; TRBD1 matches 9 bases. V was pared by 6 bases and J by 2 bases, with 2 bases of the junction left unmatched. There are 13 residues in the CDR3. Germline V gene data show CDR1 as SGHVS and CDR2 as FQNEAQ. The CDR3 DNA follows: TGTGCCAGCAGGAGGGACAGGGCCTACGAGCAGTACTTC. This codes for CASRRDRAYEQYF.

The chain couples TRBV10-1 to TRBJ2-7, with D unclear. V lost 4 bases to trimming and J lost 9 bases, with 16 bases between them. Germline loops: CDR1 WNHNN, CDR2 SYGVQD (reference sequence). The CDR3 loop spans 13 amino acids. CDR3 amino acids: CASSGASTQRQYF. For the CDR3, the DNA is TGCGCCAGCAGTGGGGCCAGCACCCAACGGCAGTACTTC.

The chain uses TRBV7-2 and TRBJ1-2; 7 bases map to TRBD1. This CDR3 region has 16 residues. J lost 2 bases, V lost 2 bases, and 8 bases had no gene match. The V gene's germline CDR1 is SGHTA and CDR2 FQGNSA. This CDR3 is CASSLRRDRINYGYTF. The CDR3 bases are TGTGCCAGCAGCTTACGCCGGGACAGAATCAACTATGGCTACACCTTC.

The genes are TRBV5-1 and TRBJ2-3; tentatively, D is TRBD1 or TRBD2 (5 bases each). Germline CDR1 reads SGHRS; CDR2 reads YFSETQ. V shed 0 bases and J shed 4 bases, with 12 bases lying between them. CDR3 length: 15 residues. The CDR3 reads CASSLVGMGADTQYF. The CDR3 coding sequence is TGCGCCAGCAGCTTGGTCGGGATGGGGGCAGATACGCAGTATTTT.

The CDR3 DNA follows: TGTGCCAGCAGCTTCAGTAGGGGCTCCTACAATGAGCAGTTCTTC. Its protein is CASSFSRGSYNEQFF. The chain couples TRBV7-3 to TRBJ2-1, with D perhaps TRBD1 (5 bases). This CDR3 is 15 amino acids long. The germline gives CDR1 SGHTA, CDR2 FQGTGA. Deletions cut 3 bases from V and 0 bases from J, with 9 bases between.

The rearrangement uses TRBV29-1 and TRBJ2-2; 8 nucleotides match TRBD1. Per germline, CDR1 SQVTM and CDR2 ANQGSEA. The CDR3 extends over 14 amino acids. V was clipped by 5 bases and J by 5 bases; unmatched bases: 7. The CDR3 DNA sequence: TGCAGCGTTACAGGGGGAAAAAGGACCGGGGAGCTGTTTTTT. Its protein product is CSVTGGKRTGELFF.

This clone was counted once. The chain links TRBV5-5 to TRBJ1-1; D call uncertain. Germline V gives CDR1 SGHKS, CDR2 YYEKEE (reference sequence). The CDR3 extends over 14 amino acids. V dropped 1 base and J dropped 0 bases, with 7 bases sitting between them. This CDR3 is CASSLLTVNTEAFF. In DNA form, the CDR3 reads TGTGCCAGCAGCTTGTTGACGGTGAACACTGAAGCTTTCTTT.

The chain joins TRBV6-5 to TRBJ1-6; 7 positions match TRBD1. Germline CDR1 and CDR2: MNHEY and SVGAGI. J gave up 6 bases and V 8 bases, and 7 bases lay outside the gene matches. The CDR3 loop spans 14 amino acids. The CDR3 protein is CASGGQSFNSPLHF. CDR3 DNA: TGTGCCAGCGGGGGACAGTCATTTAATTCACCCCTCCACTTT.